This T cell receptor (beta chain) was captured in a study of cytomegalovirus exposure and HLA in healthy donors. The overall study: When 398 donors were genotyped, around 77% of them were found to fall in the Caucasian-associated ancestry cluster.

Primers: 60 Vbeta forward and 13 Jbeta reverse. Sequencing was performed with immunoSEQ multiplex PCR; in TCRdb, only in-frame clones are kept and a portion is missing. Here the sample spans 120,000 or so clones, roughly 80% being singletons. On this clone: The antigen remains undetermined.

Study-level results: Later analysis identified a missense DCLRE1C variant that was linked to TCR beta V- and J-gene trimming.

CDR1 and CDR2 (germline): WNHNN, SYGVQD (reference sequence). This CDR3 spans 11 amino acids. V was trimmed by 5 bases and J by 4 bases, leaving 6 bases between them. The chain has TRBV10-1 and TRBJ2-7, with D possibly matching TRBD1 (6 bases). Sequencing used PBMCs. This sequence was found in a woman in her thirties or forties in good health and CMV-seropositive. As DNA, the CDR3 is TGCGCCAGCAGTACAGGGTACGAGCAGTACTTC. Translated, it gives CASSTGYEQYF.